Detailed here is one T cell receptor (beta chain). The data are from a study of shared clonotypes between healthy human individuals. Positively selected for CCR7, the CD45RO-negative cells used as naive CD8 cells excluded terminally differentiated effector memory CD45RA+ cells. The method was immunoSEQ multiplex PCR; TCRdb's version includes in-frame clones alone and lacks a portion of them. The sample lists roughly 2,000,000 clones; approximately 95% were seen once. This CDR3 comprises 16 residues. Germline V gives CDR1 SQVTM, CDR2 ANQGSEA. V lost 5 bases and J 0 bases, leaving 16 bases between the germline ends.

Sequenced sample: naive CD8+ T cells sorted from blood. The sequence was obtained from a man between 18 and 29 years old in good health. The rearrangement joins TRBV29-1 to TRBJ1-4, with a weak D call TRBD1 (5 bases). This chain's CDR3 is CSVYLTAPTTNEKLFF. The CDR3 DNA sequence: TGCAGCGTTTACTTGACAGCTCCCACAACTAATGAAAAACTGTTTTTT.